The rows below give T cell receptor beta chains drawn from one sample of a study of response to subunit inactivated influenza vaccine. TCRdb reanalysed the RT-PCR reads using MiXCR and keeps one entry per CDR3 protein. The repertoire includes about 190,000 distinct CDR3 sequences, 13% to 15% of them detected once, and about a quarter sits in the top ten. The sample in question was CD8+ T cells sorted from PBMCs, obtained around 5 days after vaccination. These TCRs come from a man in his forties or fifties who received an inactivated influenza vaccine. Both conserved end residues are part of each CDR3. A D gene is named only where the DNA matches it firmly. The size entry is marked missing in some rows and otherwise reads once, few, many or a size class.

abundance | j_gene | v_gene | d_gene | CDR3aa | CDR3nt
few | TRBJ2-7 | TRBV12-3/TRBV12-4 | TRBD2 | CASSLALAGEPPSGDTYEQYF | TGTGCCAGCAGTTTAGCTCTAGCCGGAGAGCCTCCCAGCGGGGATACCTACGAGCAGTACTTC
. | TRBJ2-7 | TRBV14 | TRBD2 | CASSQLAGGRNEQYF | TGTGCCAGCAGCCAGCTAGCGGGAGGAAGGAACGAGCAGTACTTC
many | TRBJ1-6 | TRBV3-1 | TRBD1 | CASSQGPGQYNSPLHF | TGTGCCAGCAGCCAAGGACCGGGACAGTATAATTCACCCCTCCACTTT
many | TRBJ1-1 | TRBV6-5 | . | CASSYNPNGGEAFF | TGTGCCAGCAGTTACAACCCGAACGGGGGTGAAGCTTTCTTT
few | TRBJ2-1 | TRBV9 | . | CASSVKDGIWGGVNEQFF | TGTGCCAGCAGCGTAAAAGATGGAATCTGGGGCGGGGTAAATGAGCAGTTCTTC
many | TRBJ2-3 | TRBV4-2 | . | CASSQDSTGYLDTDTQYF | TGTGCCAGCAGCCAAGATTCCACAGGTTATCTCGACACAGATACGCAGTATTTT
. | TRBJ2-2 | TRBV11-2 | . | CASSLDLYSAGELFF | TGTGCCAGCAGCTTAGATCTATACTCGGCCGGGGAGCTGTTTTTT
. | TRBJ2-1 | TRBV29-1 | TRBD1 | CSVAYSRWDRLGEQFF | TGCAGCGTTGCATACTCAAGATGGGACAGGCTTGGGGAGCAGTTCTTC
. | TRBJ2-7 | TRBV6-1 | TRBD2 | CATTGLAGDEQYF | TGTGCCACCACAGGACTAGCGGGGGACGAGCAGTACTTC
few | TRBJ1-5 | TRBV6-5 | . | CASSYSLDQPQHF | TGTGCCAGCAGTTACTCGTTGGATCAGCCCCAGCATTTT
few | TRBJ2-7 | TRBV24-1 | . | CATSDSGFPYEQYF | TGTGCCACTAGCGACAGCGGTTTCCCTTACGAGCAGTACTTC
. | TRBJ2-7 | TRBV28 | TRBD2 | CASRPTSGGAPYEQYF | TGTGCCAGCAGGCCTACTAGCGGGGGGGCCCCCTACGAGCAGTACTTC
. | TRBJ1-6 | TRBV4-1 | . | CASSQVGVAVSPLHF | TGCGCCAGCAGCCAAGTGGGGGTGGCCGTTTCACCCCTCCACTTT
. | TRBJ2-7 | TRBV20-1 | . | CSAREGNTWYEQYF | TGCAGTGCTAGAGAGGGAAACACTTGGTACGAGCAGTACTTC
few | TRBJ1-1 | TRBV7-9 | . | CASSLTRDVWFTEAFF | TGTGCCAGCAGCCTCACCAGGGATGTGTGGTTCACTGAAGCTTTCTTT
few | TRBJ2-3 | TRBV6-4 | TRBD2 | CASSDSSSGDTDTQYF | TGTGCCAGCAGTGACTCTTCTAGCGGGGACACAGATACGCAGTATTTT
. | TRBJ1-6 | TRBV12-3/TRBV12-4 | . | CASSQRLGNSPLHF | TGTGCCAGCAGCCAGAGACTAGGTAATTCACCCCTCCACTTT
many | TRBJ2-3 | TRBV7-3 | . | CASSLISDTQYF | TGTGCCAGCAGCTTAATCTCGGATACGCAGTATTTT
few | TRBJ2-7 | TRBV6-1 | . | CASSEGLGDDYEQYF | TGTGCCAGCAGTGAGGGACTGGGCGATGACTACGAGCAGTACTTC
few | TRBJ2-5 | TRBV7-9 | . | CASSQTEETQYF | TGTGCCAGCAGCCAGACAGAAGAGACCCAGTACTTC
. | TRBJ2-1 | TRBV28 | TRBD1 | CASSSYRGLGEQFF | TGTGCCAGCAGTTCTTACAGGGGGCTCGGTGAGCAGTTCTTC
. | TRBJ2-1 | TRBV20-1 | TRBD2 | CCARDVLGTSGAPYNEQFF | TGCTGTGCTAGAGATGTGCTTGGGACTAGCGGAGCTCCCTACAATGAGCAGTTCTTC
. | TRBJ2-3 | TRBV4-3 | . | CASSQDRGGRGTDTQYF | TGCGCCAGCAGCCAAGATCGTGGGGGCCGGGGCACAGATACGCAGTATTTT
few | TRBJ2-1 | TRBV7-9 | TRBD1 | CASSLAPGQGLRQFF | TGTGCCAGCAGCTTAGCGCCGGGACAGGGTCTCCGGCAGTTCTTC
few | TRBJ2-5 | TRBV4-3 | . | CASSQESLQETQYF | TGCGCCAGCAGCCAAGAATCCTTACAAGAGACCCAGTACTTC
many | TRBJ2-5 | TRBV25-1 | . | CASSEEVALRGQETQYF | TGTGCCAGCAGTGAAGAAGTTGCACTTCGGGGACAAGAGACCCAGTACTTC